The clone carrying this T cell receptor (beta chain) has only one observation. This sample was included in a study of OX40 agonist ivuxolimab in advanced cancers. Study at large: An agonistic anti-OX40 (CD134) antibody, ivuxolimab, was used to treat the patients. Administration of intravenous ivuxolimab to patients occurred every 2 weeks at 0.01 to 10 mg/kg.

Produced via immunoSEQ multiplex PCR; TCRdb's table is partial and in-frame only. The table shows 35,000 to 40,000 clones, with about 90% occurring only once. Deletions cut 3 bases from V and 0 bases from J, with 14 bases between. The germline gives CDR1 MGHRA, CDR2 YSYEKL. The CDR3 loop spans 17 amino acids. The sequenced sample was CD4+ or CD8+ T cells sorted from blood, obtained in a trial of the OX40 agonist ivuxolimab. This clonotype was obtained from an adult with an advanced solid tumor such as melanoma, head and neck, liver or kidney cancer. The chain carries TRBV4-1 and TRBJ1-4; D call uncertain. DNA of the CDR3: TGCGCCAGCAGCCAGGTTTATTACACTACAACTAATGAAAAACTGTTTTTT. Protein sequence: CASSQVYYTTTNEKLFF.